The clone carrying this T cell receptor (beta chain) was detected a few times. Its matching antigen is unknown. TCRdb ran MiXCR on the reads and lists one entry per CDR3 protein. The table lists about 490,000 distinct CDR3 sequences, approximately 15% of them singletons. The sample belongs to a study of T cell repertoires in cytomegalovirus infection. In the study overall: Based on public TCR beta signatures, there were indications of CMV infection and of a matching HLA type.

Broader study findings: The response measured ex vivo was dominated by TCR beta clonotypes (HLA-C-restricted and CMV-specific).

Sequencing was carried out using CD8+ T cells from PBMCs. The sequence came from a human donor in good health (CMV status not recorded). Some clones in this sample may be carry-over from other donors' samples.

The CDR3 sequence is CASSIETSGLYNEQFF. The CDR3 region has the DNA TGTGCCAGTAGTATAGAGACTAGCGGACTTTACAATGAGCAGTTCTTC. The rearrangement uses TRBV19 and TRBJ2-1; 9 nucleotides align to TRBD2. The V segment lost 0 bases and the J segment 4 bases; nucleotides outside the gene matches: 4. The CDR3 totals 16 residues. CDR1 is LNHDA and CDR2 is SQIVND in the germline V gene (reference sequence).